This TCR beta chain was profiled in a study of T cells after yellow fever vaccination. About the study: The fractions with low cell numbers were processed using SMART-Seq v4 Ultra Low Input. Study outcomes and limitations: In post-booster samples, most primary-vaccination clones reappeared (about 95% CD4, roughly 88% CD8).

For TCR, cDNA came from 5'RACE template switching, which added a universal primer site and UMIs. From the 5' RACE reads, TCRdb called clonotypes with MiXCR, one entry per CDR3 protein. The sample holds some 240,000 distinct CDR3 sequences, around 4.9% seen once. This clonotype turned up a few times. Antigen unknown. This TCR was recovered from a man in his late teens or twenties who received the YFV17D yellow fever vaccine. The material was CD4+ T cells sorted from PBMCs, obtained on the day of the yellow fever booster vaccination.

CDR3 amino acids: CAISPGSGGSNQPQHF. CDR3 DNA: TGTGCCATCAGCCCCGGGTCAGGGGGCAGCAATCAGCCCCAGCATTTT. The chain carries TRBV10-3 and TRBJ1-5, with 8 bases fitting TRBD1. Per germline, CDR1 ENHRY and CDR2 SYGVKD. The V and J ends lost 6 bases and 1 base, in that order; junction bases with no gene match: 8. This CDR3 comprises 16 residues.